The source of this TCR beta chain is a study of neurological immune-mediated disorders. This clonotype was observed many times. From the 5' RACE reads, TCRdb called clonotypes with MiXCR, one entry per CDR3 protein. The profile shows under 70,000 distinct CDR3 sequences, roughly 3.5% of them singletons. CDR1 is SGHRS and CDR2 is YFSETQ in the germline V gene. The V gene end was trimmed by 2 bases and the J gene end by 4 bases; junction bases not matched to a gene: 3. The CDR3 is 14 residues long. Preparation of the unsorted libraries drew on 2 million PBMCs stored at -80 C. The source material was PBMCs. This receptor was obtained from a woman in her thirties with multiple sclerosis. The chain recombines TRBV5-1 with TRBJ2-3; 8 bases line up with TRBD1. The CDR3 spells CASSLQGGADTQYF. DNA for the CDR3: TGCGCCAGCAGCTTACAGGGGGGAGCAGATACGCAGTATTTT. Full variable domain (outside the CDR3, taken from reference TRBV5-1 and TRBJ2-3): KAGVTQTPRYLIKTRGQQVTLSCSPISGHRSVSWYQQTPGQGLQFLFEYFSETQRNKGNFPGRFSGRQFSNSRSEMNVSTLELGDSALYLCASSLQGGADTQYFGPGTRLTVL.